This T cell receptor beta chain is from a study of immune evolution from preneoplasia to lung adenocarcinoma. Study results and limitations: From normal lung to invasive adenocarcinoma, top clone frequencies appeared to decrease.

In its sample, this clone was seen a few times. Its matching antigen is unknown. Measured with immunoSEQ multiplex PCR; TCRdb has only the in-frame clones, and not every one. Of about 27,000 clones listed, 65% to 75% were seen once; the top ten hold around 6%. The sequencing sample was made of FFPE invasive lung adenocarcinoma tissue. The TCR was taken from a person between 60 and 70 years old with invasive lung adenocarcinoma. Some clones in this sample may be carry-over from other donors' samples.

The CDR3 sequence is CASTPRGTSGKTGELFF. The CDR3 DNA sequence: TGTGCCAGTACCCCTAGAGGGACTAGCGGGAAAACCGGGGAGCTGTTTTTT. The V and J genes are TRBV19 and TRBJ2-2; 13 positions match TRBD2. The junction had 10 bases not matched to a gene; V was cut back by 7 bases and J by 5 bases. The germline CDR1 and CDR2 sequences are LNHDA and SQIVND (reference sequence). The length of the CDR3 is 17 residues.